This T cell receptor beta chain is drawn from a study of PD-1 blockade in classical Hodgkin lymphoma. Study overall: Patients were given intravenous nivolumab, 3 mg/kg, every 2 weeks.

Profiling relied on immunoSEQ multiplex PCR, and the TCRdb table lists in-frame clones only, not all of them. The table has 110,000 or so clones, about nine tenths seen once. Time point indicated: cycle 4 day 1 (C4D1), after less than 7 weeks of nivolumab. After autologous stem cell transplantation all patients relapsed, and prior brentuximab vedotin exposure differed between cohorts. Concerning this clone itself: Its antigen remains unidentified.

Study-level results: Exclusion was the outcome for patients who began nivolumab under 1 year after ASCT. With CD4+ cells, TCR diversity rose significantly by C4D1, but not with CD8+ cells.

This specimen consisted of peripheral blood mononuclear cells (PBMCs), obtained before the fourth cycle of nivolumab. The receptor was isolated from a human donor with classical Hodgkin lymphoma.

The CDR3 spells CASSIWDQETQYF. The CDR3, as DNA: TGTGCCAGTAGTATTTGGGACCAAGAGACCCAGTACTTC. The J gene is TRBJ2-5, the V gene TRBV19; D call uncertain. V was cut by 3 bases and J by 0 bases, with 5 bases left in between. Germline CDR1 is LNHDA and CDR2 is SQIVND (reference sequence). The CDR3 spans 13 residues.